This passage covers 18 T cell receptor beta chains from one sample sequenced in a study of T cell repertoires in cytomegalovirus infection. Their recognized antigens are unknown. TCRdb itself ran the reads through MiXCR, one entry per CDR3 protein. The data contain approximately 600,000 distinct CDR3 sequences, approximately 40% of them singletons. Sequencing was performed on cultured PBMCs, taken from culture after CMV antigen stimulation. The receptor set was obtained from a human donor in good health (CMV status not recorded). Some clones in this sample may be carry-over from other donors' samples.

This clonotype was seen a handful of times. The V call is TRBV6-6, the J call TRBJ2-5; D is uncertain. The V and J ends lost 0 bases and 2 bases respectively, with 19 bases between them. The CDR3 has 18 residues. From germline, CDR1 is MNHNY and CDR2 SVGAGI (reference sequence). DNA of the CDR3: TGTGCCAGCAGTTACTCGATCCCCTTCGGAGCAGCTCAAGAGACCCAGTACTTC. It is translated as CASSYSIPFGAAQETQYF.

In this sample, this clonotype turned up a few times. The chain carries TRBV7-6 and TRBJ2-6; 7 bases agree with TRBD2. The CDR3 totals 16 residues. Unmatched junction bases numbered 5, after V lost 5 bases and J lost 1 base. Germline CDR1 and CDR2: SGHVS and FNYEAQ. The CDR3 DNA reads TGTGCCAGCAGCCTTGGGGGGGGGTCTGGGGCCAACGTCCTGACTTTC. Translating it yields CASSLGGGSGANVLTF.

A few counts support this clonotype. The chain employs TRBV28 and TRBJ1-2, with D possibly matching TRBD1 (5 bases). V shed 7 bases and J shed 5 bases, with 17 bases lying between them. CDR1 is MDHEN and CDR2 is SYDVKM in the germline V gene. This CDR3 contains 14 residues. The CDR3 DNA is TGTGCCAGCATTAGGGCAGGGAATAGTTATGGCTACACCTTC. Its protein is CASIRAGNSYGYTF.

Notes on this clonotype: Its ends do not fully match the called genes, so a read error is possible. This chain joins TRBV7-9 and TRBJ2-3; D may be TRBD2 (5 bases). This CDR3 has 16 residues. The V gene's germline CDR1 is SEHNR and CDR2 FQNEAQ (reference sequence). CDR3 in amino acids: CASSLDLASGTDTRYF. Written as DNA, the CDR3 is TGTGCCAGCAGCTTAGATCTAGCCTCAGGCACAGATACGCGGTATTTT.

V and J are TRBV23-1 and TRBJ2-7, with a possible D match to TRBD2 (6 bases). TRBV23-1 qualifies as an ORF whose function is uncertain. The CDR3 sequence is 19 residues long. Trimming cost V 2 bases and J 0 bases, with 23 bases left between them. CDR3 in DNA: TGCGCCAGCAGTCAAAAACGCCTAGGCGGGGCCTCCACCTCCTACGAGCAGTACTTC. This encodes CASSQKRLGGASTSYEQYF.

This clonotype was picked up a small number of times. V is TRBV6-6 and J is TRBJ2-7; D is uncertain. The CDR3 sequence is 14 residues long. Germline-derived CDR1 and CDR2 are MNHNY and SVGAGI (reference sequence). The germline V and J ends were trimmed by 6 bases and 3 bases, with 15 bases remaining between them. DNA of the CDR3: TGTGCCAGCAGGGCATTGGGATCGGGCTACGAGCAGTACTTC. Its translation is CASRALGSGYEQYF.

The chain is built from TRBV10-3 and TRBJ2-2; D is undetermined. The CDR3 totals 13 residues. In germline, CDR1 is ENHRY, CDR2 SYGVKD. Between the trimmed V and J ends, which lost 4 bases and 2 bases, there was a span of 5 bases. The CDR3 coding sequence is TGTGCCATCAGTGGGGGTAACACCGGGGAGCTGTTTTTT. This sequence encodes CAISGGNTGELFF.

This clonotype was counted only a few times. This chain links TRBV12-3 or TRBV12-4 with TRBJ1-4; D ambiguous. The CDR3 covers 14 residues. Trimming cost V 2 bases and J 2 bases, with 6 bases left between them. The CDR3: CASSLSQTNEKLFF. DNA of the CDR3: TGTGCCAGCAGTTTATCGCAGACTAATGAAAAACTGTTTTTT.

This CDR3 reads CASSTGRIGGTQYF. The CDR3 region has the DNA TGTGCCAGCAGCACCGGACGGATCGGCGGGACCCAGTACTTC. The rearrangement links TRBV7-7 to TRBJ2-5; D gene unclear. CDR1 is SSHAT, CDR2 FNYEAQ, per germline (reference sequence). This CDR3 comprises 14 residues. V lost 5 bases to trimming and J lost 7 bases, with 17 bases between them.

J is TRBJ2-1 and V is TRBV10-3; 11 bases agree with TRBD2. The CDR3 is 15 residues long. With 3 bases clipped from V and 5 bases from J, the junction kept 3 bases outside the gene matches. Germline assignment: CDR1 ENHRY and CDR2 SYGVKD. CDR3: CAISDRLAGNNEQFF. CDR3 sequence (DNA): TGTGCCATCAGTGACCGACTAGCGGGAAACAATGAGCAGTTCTTC.

CDR3 loop: CASSLVLTNFGEQYF. The CDR3 DNA reads TGTGCCAGCAGCTTAGTATTAACGAATTTTGGGGAGCAGTACTTC. The chain has TRBV7-4 and TRBJ2-7; D is unclear. CDR1 and CDR2 (germline): SGHVT, SQSDAQ. CDR3 length: 15 residues. V lost 1 base and J lost 7, with 17 bases in between.

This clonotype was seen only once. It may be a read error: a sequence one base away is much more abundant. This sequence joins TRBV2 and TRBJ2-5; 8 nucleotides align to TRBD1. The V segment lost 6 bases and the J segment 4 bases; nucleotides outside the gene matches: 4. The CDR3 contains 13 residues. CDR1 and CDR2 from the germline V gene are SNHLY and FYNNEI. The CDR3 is CASSGQGRETQYF. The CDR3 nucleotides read TGTGCCAGCAGCGGACAGGGTAGAGAGACCCAGTACTTC.

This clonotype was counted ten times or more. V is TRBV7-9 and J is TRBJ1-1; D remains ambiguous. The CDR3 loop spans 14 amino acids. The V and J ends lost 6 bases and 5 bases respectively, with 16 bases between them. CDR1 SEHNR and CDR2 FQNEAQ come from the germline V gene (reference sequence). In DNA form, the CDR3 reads TGTGCCAGCAGTCCCCAAGCCCGGCCGACTGAAGCTTTCTTT. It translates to CASSPQARPTEAFF.

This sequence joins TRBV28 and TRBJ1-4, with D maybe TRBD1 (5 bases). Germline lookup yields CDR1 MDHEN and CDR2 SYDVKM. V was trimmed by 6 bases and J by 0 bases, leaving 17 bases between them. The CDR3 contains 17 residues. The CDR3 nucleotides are TGTGCCAGCAGCAAGGACACCGGGGATGCAACTAATGAAAAACTGTTTTTT. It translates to CASSKDTGDATNEKLFF.

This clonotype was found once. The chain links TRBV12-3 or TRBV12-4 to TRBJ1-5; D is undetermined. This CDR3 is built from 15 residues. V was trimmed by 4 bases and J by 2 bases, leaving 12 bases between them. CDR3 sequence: CASSSPEEGNQPQHF. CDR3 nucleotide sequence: TGTGCCAGCAGTTCTCCGGAGGAGGGCAATCAGCCCCAGCATTTT.

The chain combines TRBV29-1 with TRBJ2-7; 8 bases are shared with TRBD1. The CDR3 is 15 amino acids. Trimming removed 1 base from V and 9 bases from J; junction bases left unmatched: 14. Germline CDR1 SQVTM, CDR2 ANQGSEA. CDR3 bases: TGCAGCGTTGAAGTAACCGGACAGGGTTCCCCGGGGCAGTACTTC. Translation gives CSVEVTGQGSPGQYF.

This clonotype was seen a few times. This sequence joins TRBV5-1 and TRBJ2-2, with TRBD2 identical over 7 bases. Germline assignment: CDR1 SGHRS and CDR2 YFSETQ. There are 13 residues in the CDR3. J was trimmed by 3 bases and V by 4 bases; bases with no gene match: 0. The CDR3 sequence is CASSRGDTGELFF. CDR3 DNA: TGCGCCAGCAGCCGGGGGGACACCGGGGAGCTGTTTTTT.

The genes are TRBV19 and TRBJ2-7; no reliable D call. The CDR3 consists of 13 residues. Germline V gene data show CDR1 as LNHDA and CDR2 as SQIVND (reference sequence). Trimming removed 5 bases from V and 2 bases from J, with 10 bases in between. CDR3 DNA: TGTGCCAGTAGTCTCGACGGACCCTACGAGCAGTACTTC. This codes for CASSLDGPYEQYF.